Listed below are T cell receptor beta chains from one sample, sequenced in a study of blood T cells in healthy people across ages. Each CDR3 protein gets one entry after TCRdb re-called the 5' RACE reads with MiXCR. The data hold 900,000 to 950,000 distinct CDR3 sequences, with roughly 29% observed a single time. This sample also appeared in a second study, on T cells of mothers and their children.

The sample comprised blood. These TCRs come from a woman aged 40 to 50 in good health. Both conserved end residues are part of each CDR3. D genes are given only for firm matches. Where a row states a size, it is once, few, many or the class of an expanded clone; other rows omit it.

v_call	clone_size	j_call	d_call	cdr3_nt	cdr3_aa
TRBV3-1	few	TRBJ2-7	TRBD1	TGTGCCAGCAGCCAAGGATCACAGGGGTGGGGCGAGCAGTACTTC	CASSQGSQGWGEQYF
TRBV15	-	TRBJ2-5	-	TGTGCCACCAGCGGACCCCCCCCAGGTGTGGCCCAGTACTTC	CATSGPPPGVAQYF
TRBV14	-	TRBJ2-5	TRBD1	TGTGCCAGCAGCTCACACAGGGGGGCAGAGACCCAGTACTTC	CASSSHRGAETQYF
TRBV25-1	many	TRBJ1-2	-	TGTGCCAGCAGTGAATGGGATCGCGGTGGCTACACCTTC	CASSEWDRGGYTF
TRBV20-1	many	TRBJ2-1	TRBD1	TGCAGTGCTAGAGACAGGGGGTCCTACAATGAGCAGTTCTTC	CSARDRGSYNEQFF
TRBV6-6	-	TRBJ2-3	-	TGTGCCAGCAGTTATGGGGCAGGTACGCAGTATTTT	CASSYGAGTQYF
TRBV4-3	many	TRBJ1-1	-	TGCGCCAGCAGCCGTGCCAGGGCCATGAACACTGAAGCTTTCTTT	CASSRARAMNTEAFF
TRBV20-1	few	TRBJ2-1	TRBD2	TGCAGTGCTAGAGGTGGTAGCGGGGGCGCCGGAGGTGATGAGCAGTTCTTC	CSARGGSGGAGGDEQFF
TRBV21-1	-	TRBJ2-3	-	TGTGCCAGCAAGGACGCCACAGATACGCAGTATTTT	CASKDATDTQYF
TRBV20-1	-	TRBJ2-3	TRBD1	TGCAGTGCTAGAGACGACAGGGGGAACACAGATACGCAGTATTTT	CSARDDRGNTDTQYF
TRBV9	few	TRBJ2-1	-	TGTGCCAGCAGCGTAGAGTTACAGGCGTACAATGAGCAGTTCTTC	CASSVELQAYNEQFF
TRBV15	-	TRBJ1-2	TRBD1	TGTGCCACCAGCAGAGGCAAGACAGGGAGGTATGGCTACACCTTC	CATSRGKTGRYGYTF
TRBV28	-	TRBJ2-1	-	TGTGCCAGCAGTTTATTATCGGGACCGTACAATGAGCAGTTCTTC	CASSLLSGPYNEQFF
TRBV7-2	-	TRBJ2-3	-	TGTGCCAGCAGCTCCCCCTTAGGGGGGGGCCACGATACGCAGTATTTT	CASSSPLGGGHDTQYF
TRBV12-3/TRBV12-4	-	TRBJ2-3	TRBD2	TGTGCCAGCAGTCTAGCGGGGAGAGTAGATACGCAGTATTTT	CASSLAGRVDTQYF
TRBV7-3	many	TRBJ2-7	-	TGTGCCAGCAGCCAATTGACAGGTTACGAGCAGTACTTC	CASSQLTGYEQYF
TRBV25-1	-	TRBJ2-1	-	TGTGCCAGCAGTGAATATAAAGGGGGGGTCGATGAGCAGTTCTTC	CASSEYKGGVDEQFF
TRBV6-6	-	TRBJ2-5	-	TGTGCCAGCAATAGACAGGGAGGGTCGGAGGCCCAGTACTTC	CASNRQGGSEAQYF